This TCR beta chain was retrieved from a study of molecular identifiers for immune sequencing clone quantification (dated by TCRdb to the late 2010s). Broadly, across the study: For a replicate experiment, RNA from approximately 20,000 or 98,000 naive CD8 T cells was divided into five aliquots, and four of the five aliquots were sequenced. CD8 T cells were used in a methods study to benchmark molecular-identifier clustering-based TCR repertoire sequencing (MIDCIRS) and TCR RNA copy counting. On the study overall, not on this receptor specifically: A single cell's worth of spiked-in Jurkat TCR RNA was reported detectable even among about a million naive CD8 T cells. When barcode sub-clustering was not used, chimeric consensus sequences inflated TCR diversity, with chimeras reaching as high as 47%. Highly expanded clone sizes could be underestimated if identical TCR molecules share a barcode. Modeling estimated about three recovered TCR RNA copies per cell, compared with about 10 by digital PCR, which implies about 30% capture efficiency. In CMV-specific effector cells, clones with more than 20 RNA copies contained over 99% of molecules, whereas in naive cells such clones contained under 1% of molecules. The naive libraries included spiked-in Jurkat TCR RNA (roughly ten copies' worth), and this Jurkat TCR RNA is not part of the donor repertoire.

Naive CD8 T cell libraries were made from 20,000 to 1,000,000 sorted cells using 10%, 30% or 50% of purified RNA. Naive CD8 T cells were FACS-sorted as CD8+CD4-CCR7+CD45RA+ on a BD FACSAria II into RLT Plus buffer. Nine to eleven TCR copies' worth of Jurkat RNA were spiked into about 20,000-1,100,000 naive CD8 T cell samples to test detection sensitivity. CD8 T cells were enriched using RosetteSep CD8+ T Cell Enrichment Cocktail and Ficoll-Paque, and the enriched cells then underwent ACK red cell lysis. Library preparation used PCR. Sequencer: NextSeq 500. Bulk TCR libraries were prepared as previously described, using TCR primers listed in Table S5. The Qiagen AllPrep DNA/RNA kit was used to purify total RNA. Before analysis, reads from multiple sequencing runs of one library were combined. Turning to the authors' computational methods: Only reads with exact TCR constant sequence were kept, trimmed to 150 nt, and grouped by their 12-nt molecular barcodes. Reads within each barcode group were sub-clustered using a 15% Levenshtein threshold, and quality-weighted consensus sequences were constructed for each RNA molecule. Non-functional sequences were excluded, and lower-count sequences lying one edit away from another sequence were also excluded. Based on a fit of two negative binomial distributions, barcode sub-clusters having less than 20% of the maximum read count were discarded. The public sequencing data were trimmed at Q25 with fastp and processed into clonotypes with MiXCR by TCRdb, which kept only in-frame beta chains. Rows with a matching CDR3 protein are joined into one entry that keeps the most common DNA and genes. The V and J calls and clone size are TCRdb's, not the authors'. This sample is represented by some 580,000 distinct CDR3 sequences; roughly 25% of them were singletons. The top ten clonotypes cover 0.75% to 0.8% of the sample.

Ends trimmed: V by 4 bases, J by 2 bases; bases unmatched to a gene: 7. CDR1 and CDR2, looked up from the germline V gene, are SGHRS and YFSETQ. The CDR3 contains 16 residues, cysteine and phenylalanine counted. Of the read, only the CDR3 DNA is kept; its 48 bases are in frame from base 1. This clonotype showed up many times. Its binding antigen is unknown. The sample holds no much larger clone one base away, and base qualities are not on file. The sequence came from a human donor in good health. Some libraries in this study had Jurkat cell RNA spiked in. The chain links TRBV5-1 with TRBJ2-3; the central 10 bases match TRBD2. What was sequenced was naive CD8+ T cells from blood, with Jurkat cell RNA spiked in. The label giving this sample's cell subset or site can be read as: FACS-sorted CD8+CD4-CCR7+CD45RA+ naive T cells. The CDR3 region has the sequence CASSVTSGVFTDTQYF. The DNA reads TGCGCCAGCAGCGTAACTAGCGGGGTCTTCACAGATACGCAGTATTTT.